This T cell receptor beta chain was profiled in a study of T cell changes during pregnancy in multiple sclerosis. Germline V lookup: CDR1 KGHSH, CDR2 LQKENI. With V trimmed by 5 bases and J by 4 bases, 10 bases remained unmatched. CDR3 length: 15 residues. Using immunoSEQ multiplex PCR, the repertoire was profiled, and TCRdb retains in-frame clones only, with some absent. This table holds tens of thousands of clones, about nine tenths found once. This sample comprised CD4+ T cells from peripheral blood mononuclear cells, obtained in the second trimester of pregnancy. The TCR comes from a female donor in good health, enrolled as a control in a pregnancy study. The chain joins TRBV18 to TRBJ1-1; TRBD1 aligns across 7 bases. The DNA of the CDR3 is TGTGCCAGCTCAACCTTGGGGACAGTAGGCACTGAAGCTTTCTTT. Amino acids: CASSTLGTVGTEAFF.